The 19 T cell receptor beta chains below were found in one sample sequenced in a study of long-term antiretroviral therapy in people with HIV. The run of the v3.0 immunoSEQ assay was at survey level. The method was immunoSEQ multiplex PCR; TCRdb's version includes in-frame clones alone and lacks a portion of them. The data hold about 15,000 clones, with 80% to 90% observed a single time. The sequencing here drew on unsorted PBMCs, taken approximately 2.3 years before starting antiretroviral therapy. The receptors originated from a woman in her twenties or thirties with HIV.

The genes are TRBV30 and TRBJ2-5; D may be TRBD1 (5 bases). The V gene's germline CDR1 is GTSNPN and CDR2 SVGIG (reference sequence). Trimming removed 4 bases from V and 5 bases from J, with 14 bases in between. This CDR3 has 13 residues. DNA for the CDR3: TGTGCCTGGAAAAGGGGATTCCCGGAGACCCAGTACTTC. Translation: CAWKRGFPETQYF.

The V call is TRBV2, the J call TRBJ1-2; 8 bases are shared with TRBD1. The ends lost 2 bases at V and 8 bases at J; junction bases unmatched: 16. The length of the CDR3 is 17 residues. CDR1 is SNHLY and CDR2 is FYNNEI in the germline V gene. Written as DNA, the CDR3 is TGTGCCAGCAGTGAACAGGGACAGGCTGGGCCGGGACAGGGCTACACCTTC. Amino acids: CASSEQGQAGPGQGYTF.

The chain has TRBV19 and TRBJ1-5, with D possibly matching TRBD1 (5 bases). Trimming left V 2 bases short and J 4 bases short, with 12 bases between. In germline, CDR1 is LNHDA, CDR2 SQIVND (reference sequence). The CDR3 is made up of 15 amino acids. The CDR3 region is CASSISRQKNQPQHF. The CDR3 DNA sequence: TGTGCCAGTAGTATAAGTAGACAGAAAAATCAGCCCCAGCATTTT. Complete variable domain (other parts from reference TRBV19 and TRBJ1-5): DGGITQSPKYLFRKEGQNVTLSCEQNLNHDAMYWYRQDPGQGLRLIYYSQIVNDFQKGDIAEGYSVSREKKESFPLTVTSAQKNPTAFYLCASSISRQKNQPQHFGDGTRLSIL.

The CDR3 DNA reads TGTGCCAGCAGCTTAATTTTGGGACAGGGGTCCGAGCAGTACTTC. Translating gives CASSLILGQGSEQYF. V is TRBV11-2 and J is TRBJ2-7; 10 nucleotides match TRBD1. V lost 2 bases to trimming and J lost 6 bases; unmatched junction nucleotides: 7. Germline V gene lookup returns CDR1 SGHAT and CDR2 FQNNGV. CDR3 length: 15 amino acids.

The chain couples TRBV7-2 to TRBJ2-2; 10 positions agree with TRBD2. The germline CDR1 and CDR2 sequences are SGHTA and FQGNSA. The CDR3 is 16 residues long. Trimming cost V 2 bases and J 6 bases; bases outside gene matches: 6. This CDR3 is CASSLNSGLASGELFF. Here the CDR3 DNA reads TGTGCCAGCAGCTTAAACTCGGGACTAGCGTCCGGGGAGCTGTTTTTT.

This chain links TRBV23-1 with TRBJ2-7, with a tentative D call TRBD1 (6 bases). TRBV23-1 is an ORF, with its function uncertain. Trimming stripped 1 base from V and 1 base from J, with 14 bases between. The CDR3 runs 16 residues. CDR3 in DNA: TGCGCCAGCAGTCAATTTCACAGGGCCTGGTCCTACGAGCAGTACTTC. Protein product: CASSQFHRAWSYEQYF.

This clone showed up just once. V usage is TRBV4-1 and J usage is TRBJ1-4; 9 bases align to TRBD1. This CDR3 contains 15 residues. The ends lost 2 bases at V and 8 bases at J; junction bases unmatched: 6. Germline V gene sequence: CDR1 MGHRA, CDR2 YSYEKL. The CDR3 nucleotides read TGCGCCAGCAGCCAAACCGGGACAGGGAGCGAAAAACTGTTTTTT. Protein: CASSQTGTGSEKLFF.

The chain couples TRBV23-1 to TRBJ1-4; maybe TRBD1 (6 bases). TRBV23-1 is noted as an ORF with a role that remains uncertain. This CDR3 region has 13 residues. V lost 7 bases, J lost 5 bases, and 11 bases lay in between. This CDR3 reads CASKRGPNEKLFF. In DNA form, the CDR3 reads TGCGCCAGCAAGCGGGGGCCGAATGAAAAACTGTTTTTT.

The chain combines TRBV7-9 with TRBJ1-5, with D tentatively TRBD1 (5 bases). With 4 bases removed from V and 0 bases from J, the gap between germline ends came to 16 bases. The CDR3 is 17 amino acids. Germline V gene lookup returns CDR1 SEHNR and CDR2 FQNEAQ (reference sequence). CDR3 in DNA: TGTGCCAGCAGCTCGTATTCCGTCAGGGATAGCAATCAGCCCCAGCATTTT. The encoded protein is CASSSYSVRDSNQPQHF.

The chain combines TRBV5-4 with TRBJ2-7, with D possibly being TRBD1 or TRBD2 (5 bases each). From germline, CDR1 is SGHNT and CDR2 YYREEE (reference sequence). The CDR3 spans 15 residues. The V and J ends lost 0 bases and 0 bases respectively, with 10 bases between them. The CDR3 reads CASSLDPGSSYEQYF. In DNA form, the CDR3 reads TGTGCCAGCAGCTTGGACCCAGGGAGCTCCTACGAGCAGTACTTC.

V gene TRBV5-4 combines with J gene TRBJ1-3; 9 nucleotides line up with TRBD1. This CDR3 spans 15 amino acids. After removal of 4 bases from V and 4 bases from J, the junction contained 6 bases not matched to a gene. Germline values: CDR1 SGHNT, CDR2 YYREEE (reference sequence). Written as DNA, the CDR3 is TGTGCCAGCAGCATACAGGGGGCTCCCGGAAACACCATATATTTT. Protein: CASSIQGAPGNTIYF. Using reference TRBV5-4 and TRBJ1-3 for the parts outside the CDR3, the full variable domain is ETGVTQSPTHLIKTRGQQVTLRCSSQSGHNTVSWYQQALGQGPQFIFQYYREEENGRGNFPPRFSGLQFPNYSSELNVNALELDDSALYLCASSIQGAPGNTIYFGEGSWLTVV.

The chain employs TRBV30 and TRBJ1-2; 8 bases map to TRBD1. Germline lookup yields CDR1 GTSNPN and CDR2 SVGIG (reference sequence). The CDR3 has 14 residues. Losses at the gene ends were 1 base for V and 4 bases for J; bases not matched to a gene: 5. CDR3 amino acids: CAWSGGTGGYGYTF. The CDR3 DNA is TGTGCCTGGAGTGGGGGGACAGGTGGCTATGGCTACACCTTC. The variable domain in full, with the rest retrieved from reference TRBV30 and TRBJ1-2, is SQTIHQWPATLVQPVGSPLSLECTVEGTSNPNLYWYRQAAGRGLQLLFYSVGIGQISSEVPQNLSASRPQDRQFILSSKKLLLSDSGFYLCAWSGGTGGYGYTFGSGTRLTVV.

V and J are TRBV9 and TRBJ2-3, with D unresolved. Trimming took 4 bases from V and 2 from J, leaving 8 bases between them. Looked up from germline, CDR1 is SGDLS and CDR2 is YYNGEE. The CDR3 is 13 amino acids. CDR3 sequence reads: CASSYPPTDTQYF. CDR3 coding DNA: TGTGCCAGCAGCTACCCCCCCACAGATACGCAGTATTTT.

The chain is built from TRBV2 and TRBJ1-4; D might be TRBD1 (5 bases). The ends were cut back, 4 bases at V and 10 bases at J, with 22 bases in the middle. Germline loops: CDR1 SNHLY, CDR2 FYNNEI. The CDR3 covers 16 residues. Here the CDR3 reads CASSAESPDVGGKLFF. CDR3 coding DNA: TGTGCCAGCAGTGCCGAGTCTCCGGACGTGGGGGGAAAACTGTTTTTT.

The chain couples TRBV18 to TRBJ2-2; weak D call: TRBD2 (5 bases). In germline, CDR1 is KGHSH, CDR2 LQKENI. This CDR3 spans 15 amino acids. The V gene lost 3 bases and the J gene lost 5 bases, with 13 bases spanning the gap. In DNA, the CDR3 is TGTGCCAGCTCACCCAATGGCGCGGGTACCGGGGAGCTGTTTTTT. This translates into CASSPNGAGTGELFF.

This chain links TRBV19 with TRBJ1-1; a weak D match, TRBD1 (5 bases). Trimming removed 6 bases at V and 1 base at J, with 15 bases between. Germline V lookup: CDR1 LNHDA, CDR2 SQIVND (reference sequence). The CDR3 runs to 15 residues. CDR3 coding DNA: TGTGCCAGTAGCCCGTCCCAGAGGGGGAACACTGAAGCTTTCTTT. Encoded protein: CASSPSQRGNTEAFF.

The rearrangement joins TRBV15 to TRBJ1-3; D gene ambiguous. Trimming stripped 1 base from V and 1 base from J, with 8 bases between. This CDR3 has 15 residues. Germline V lookup: CDR1 LNHNV, CDR2 YYDKDF (reference sequence). CDR3 DNA sequence: TGTGCCACCAGCAGAGTAGTCGGTTCTGGAAACACCATATATTTT. Protein product: CATSRVVGSGNTIYF.

J is TRBJ1-1 and V is TRBV19; D perhaps matches TRBD1 (6 bases). Per germline, CDR1 LNHDA and CDR2 SQIVND (reference sequence). V shed 8 bases and J shed 4 bases, with 26 bases lying between them. CDR3 length: 17 amino acids. The CDR3 loop is CASLRWGQGLGATEAFF. The CDR3 DNA follows: TGTGCCAGTCTTCGCTGGGGTCAGGGGCTAGGGGCCACTGAAGCTTTCTTT.

The chain has TRBV5-1 and TRBJ2-3; 7 bases fit TRBD2. Germline CDR1 and CDR2: SGHRS and YFSETQ. V shed 6 bases and J 6 bases; nucleotides not matched to a gene: 13. The CDR3 covers 15 residues. This chain's CDR3 is CASTAPERGGDTQYF. The CDR3 DNA reads as TGCGCCAGCACCGCGCCGGAGCGGGGCGGCGATACGCAGTATTTT. The full variable domain, rest sourced from reference TRBV5-1 and TRBJ2-3, is KAGVTQTPRYLIKTRGQQVTLSCSPISGHRSVSWYQQTPGQGLQFLFEYFSETQRNKGNFPGRFSGRQFSNSRSEMNVSTLELGDSALYLCASTAPERGGDTQYFGPGTRLTVL.